This T cell receptor (beta chain) was observed in a study of blood T cell repertoires in COVID-19. Looking at the study overall: The analysed material was cDNA or gDNA that came from T cells, B-cell-depleted T cells, or PBMCs.

CDR1 and CDR2 (germline): MGHRA, YSYEKL. Trimming cost V 1 base and J 3 bases, with 13 bases left between them. The CDR3 has 15 residues. As handled by the study authors: Amplified reference gene primers provided the basis for estimating nucleated cell counts. Sequenced by immunoSEQ multiplex PCR; TCRdb stores in-frame clones only, minus some. D and trimming were read from the DNA, whereas the V and J calls and clone size are those reported in that table. The sample shows about 270,000 clones, just under 90% of them seen only once. Sequenced: PBMCs or T cells enriched from blood (not recorded which). The gene calls are TRBV4-1 and TRBJ2-7, with D tentatively TRBD2 (6 bases). The TCR originated in a woman in her 30s with acute COVID-19. CDR3 in amino acids: CASSQVSGLSYEQYF. In DNA form, the CDR3 reads TGCGCCAGCAGCCAAGTATCGGGACTTAGCTACGAGCAGTACTTC.